Each of the 30 T cell receptor beta chains below was sequenced from the same sample in a study of CD8 T cells in Susac syndrome. Reverse transcription of roughly 0.45 to 1 ug RNA was performed with random hexamers. One entry per CDR3 protein, called by TCRdb with MiXCR from the immunoSEQ multiplex PCR reads. The data contain some 120,000 distinct CDR3 sequences, around 94% of them singletons. The material sequenced was CD4+ T cells from PBMCs. Source of these receptors: a human donor with multiple sclerosis.

The rearrangement links TRBV20-1 to TRBJ2-1; 8 nucleotides align to TRBD2. The CDR3 sequence is 15 residues long. Trimming cost V 6 bases and J 1 base; bases outside gene matches: 8. Germline values: CDR1 DFQATT, CDR2 SNEGSKA (reference sequence). The CDR3 loop is CSARPLAGSYNEQFF. In DNA, the CDR3 is TGCAGTGCACGCCCGCTAGCGGGTTCCTACAATGAGCAGTTCTTC.

V and J are TRBV3-1 and TRBJ1-4; D not resolved. V lost 4 bases and J 11 bases, leaving 8 bases between the germline ends. CDR1 and CDR2 from the germline V gene are LGHDT and YNNKEL (reference sequence). The CDR3 covers 11 residues. This chain's CDR3 is CASSRNSKLFF. The CDR3 DNA is TGTGCCAGCAGCCGAAATTCCAAACTGTTTTTT.

The chain couples TRBV20-1 to TRBJ2-7; D unclear. From germline, CDR1 is DFQATT and CDR2 SNEGSKA (reference sequence). V shed 3 bases and J shed 0 bases, with 12 bases lying between them. The CDR3 covers 14 residues. In nucleotides, the CDR3 is TGCAGTGCTAGTCGGCCAGGCGGCTCCTACGAGCAGTACTTC. Translated, it gives CSASRPGGSYEQYF.

This sequence joins TRBV5-1 and TRBJ1-2, with TRBD1 matching 9 bases. The V gene end was trimmed by 3 bases and the J gene end by 7 bases; junction bases not matched to a gene: 10. CDR1 SGHRS and CDR2 YFSETQ come from the germline V gene. The CDR3 has 15 amino acids. CDR3 loop: CASSWGDREGAGYTF. The DNA of the CDR3 is TGCGCCAGCAGCTGGGGGGACAGGGAGGGCGCTGGCTACACCTTC.

This chain joins TRBV19 and TRBJ2-7; 7 nucleotides match TRBD1. The CDR3 is 16 amino acids. V shed 5 bases, J shed 2 bases, and the junction held 12 bases outside the gene matches. Germline V CDR1 and CDR2: LNHDA, SQIVND (reference sequence). The CDR3 nucleotides read TGTGCCAGTAGTGACGGACAGGCTAGACGGGCCTACGAGCAGTACTTC. Its translation is CASSDGQARRAYEQYF. The whole variable domain, remainder taken from reference TRBV19 and TRBJ2-7, is DGGITQSPKYLFRKEGQNVTLSCEQNLNHDAMYWYRQDPGQGLRLIYYSQIVNDFQKGDIAEGYSVSREKKESFPLTVTSAQKNPTAFYLCASSDGQARRAYEQYFGPGTRLTVT.

This rearrangement joins TRBV29-1 to TRBJ1-1; tentative D call: TRBD1 (6 bases). Germline assignment: CDR1 SQVTM and CDR2 ANQGSEA. This CDR3 is 16 amino acids long. With 2 bases removed from V and 7 bases from J, the gap between germline ends came to 23 bases. CDR3 residues: CSVERSGGATGDEAFF. CDR3 bases: TGCAGCGTTGAAAGGAGTGGGGGGGCCACAGGTGATGAAGCTTTCTTT. Using reference TRBV29-1 and TRBJ1-1 for the parts outside the CDR3, the full variable domain is SAVISQKPSRDICQRGTSLTIQCQVDSQVTMMFWYRQQPGQSLTLIATANQGSEATYESGFVIDKFPISRPNLTFSTLTVSNMSPEDSSIYLCSVERSGGATGDEAFFGQGTRLTVV.

This chain connects TRBV19 to TRBJ2-7; possibly TRBD1 for D (9 bases). The CDR3 totals 15 residues. Per germline, CDR1 LNHDA and CDR2 SQIVND (reference sequence). V lost 3 bases, J lost 3 bases, and 15 bases lay in between. The CDR3 spells CASSIRGGQGYEQYF. The CDR3, as DNA: TGTGCCAGTAGTATTCGGGGGGGACAGGGCTACGAGCAGTACTTC.

The rearrangement uses TRBV12-3 or TRBV12-4 and TRBJ1-3; possibly TRBD1 for D (6 bases). This CDR3 has 16 amino acids. The V gene lost 10 bases and the J gene lost 0 bases, with 19 bases spanning the gap. Written as DNA, the CDR3 is TGTGCCAACAGAAGAGCAGGGGAAAGCTCTGGAAACACCATATATTTT. Translated: CANRRAGESSGNTIYF.

The chain has TRBV6-5 and TRBJ2-7; 8 bases map to TRBD1. This CDR3 is 14 amino acids long. V trimming: 6 bases; J trimming: 4 bases; junction bases outside the gene matches: 8. Germline CDR1 is MNHEY and CDR2 is SVGAGI. CDR3 bases: TGTGCCAGCAGCTCCCCGGACAGGGAATACGAGCAGTACTTC. Translation: CASSSPDREYEQYF.

This clonotype was counted only a few times. The rearrangement links TRBV6-2 or TRBV6-3 to TRBJ2-7, with 7 bases that match TRBD2. Germline loops: CDR1 MNHEY, CDR2 SVGEGT. V shed 7 bases, J shed 3 bases, and the junction held 6 bases outside the gene matches. This CDR3 comprises 13 residues. CDR3 sequence: CASTSGRFYEQYF. The CDR3 DNA follows: TGTGCCAGCACCTCCGGGAGGTTCTACGAGCAGTACTTC.

The rearrangement links TRBV2 to TRBJ2-5, with D possibly TRBD2 on 5 matching bases. This CDR3 is 14 amino acids long. With 6 bases removed from V and 2 bases from J, the gap between germline ends came to 13 bases. CDR1 is SNHLY, CDR2 FYNNEI, per germline. The CDR3 spells CASSPRAGQETQYF. CDR3 sequence (DNA): TGTGCCAGCAGCCCGAGGGCAGGTCAAGAGACCCAGTACTTC.

V usage is TRBV20-1 and J usage is TRBJ1-1, with D perhaps TRBD1 (6 bases). Germline V gives CDR1 DFQATT, CDR2 SNEGSKA (reference sequence). CDR3 length: 14 amino acids. V lost 3 bases and J lost 1, with 12 bases in between. This chain's CDR3 is CSASLTTGNTEAFF. The CDR3 DNA sequence: TGCAGTGCTAGCCTGACGACAGGGAACACTGAAGCTTTCTTT.

The J gene is TRBJ1-1, the V gene TRBV5-4; TRBD1 might be the D (6 bases). CDR1 and CDR2 from the germline V gene are SGHNT and YYREEE (reference sequence). The V end lost 1 base, the J end lost 1 base, and 8 bases lay between the germline ends. The CDR3 has 14 residues. CDR3 nucleotides: TGTGCCAGCAGCTTGAGCAGGGGGAACACTGAAGCTTTCTTT. The encoded protein is CASSLSRGNTEAFF.

The chain combines TRBV5-1 with TRBJ1-1; D gene unclear. The V gene's germline CDR1 is SGHRS and CDR2 YFSETQ. Trimming took 4 bases from V and 10 from J, leaving 20 bases between them. This CDR3 is built from 14 residues. The CDR3 region has the DNA TGCGCCAGCAGCCCCGCAAAGACCGGGGAGAGAGCTTTCTTT. Its translation is CASSPAKTGERAFF. The variable domain in full, completed from reference TRBV5-1 and TRBJ1-1, reads KAGVTQTPRYLIKTRGQQVTLSCSPISGHRSVSWYQQTPGQGLQFLFEYFSETQRNKGNFPGRFSGRQFSNSRSEMNVSTLELGDSALYLCASSPAKTGERAFFGQGTRLTVV.

This chain uses TRBV24-1 with TRBJ2-3; D unresolved. The CDR3 length is 14 residues. Trimming stripped 8 bases from V and 0 bases from J, with 11 bases between. Germline loops: CDR1 KGHDR, CDR2 SFDVKD. CDR3 nucleotides: TGTGCCACCAACCGGGCTGCTAGCACAGATACGCAGTATTTT. This encodes CATNRAASTDTQYF.

J is TRBJ2-7 and V is TRBV6-2 or TRBV6-3; D remains ambiguous. In germline, CDR1 is MNHEY, CDR2 SVGEGT. CDR3 length equals 14 residues. Trimming took 8 bases from V and 2 from J, leaving 16 bases between them. The CDR3 sequence: CASEDPGPTYEQYF. CDR3 bases: TGTGCCAGCGAGGACCCGGGCCCCACCTACGAGCAGTACTTC.

This clonotype was picked up one time. The rearrangement joins TRBV6-1 to TRBJ2-5, with 10 bases aligning to TRBD2. The V gene's germline CDR1 is MNHNS and CDR2 SASEGT. The CDR3 contains 19 residues. The ends lost 0 bases at V and 5 bases at J; junction bases unmatched: 15. The CDR3 bases are TGTGCCAGCAGTGAAGCTGAGCTAGCGGGAGTTAATCGTAAGGAGACCCAGTACTTC. Translated: CASSEAELAGVNRKETQYF.

The chain carries TRBV5-8 and TRBJ2-7, with TRBD1 matching over 7 bases. V lost 2 bases, J lost 3 bases, and 5 bases stayed unmatched. The CDR3 runs 14 residues. Germline V gene sequence: CDR1 SGHTS, CDR2 YDEGEE. The CDR3 bases are TGTGCCAGCAGCTTCGGGACAGTCTACTACGAGCAGTACTTC. This sequence encodes CASSFGTVYYEQYF.

V is TRBV30 and J is TRBJ1-4; 9 bases match TRBD1. The CDR3 consists of 17 residues. Trimming at V came to 2 bases and at J to 5 bases, leaving 12 bases not matched to a gene. The germline CDR1 and CDR2 sequences are GTSNPN and SVGIG (reference sequence). CDR3 loop: CAWSPARTGAKNEKLFF. In DNA, the CDR3 is TGTGCCTGGAGTCCGGCCCGGACAGGGGCGAAAAATGAAAAACTGTTTTTT.

This chain connects TRBV4-1 to TRBJ2-1, with 12 bases lining up with TRBD2. The CDR3 is 17 residues long. J gave up 9 bases and V 2 bases, and 11 bases lay outside the gene matches. The germline V gene encodes CDR1 MGHRA and CDR2 YSYEKL. CDR3 amino acids: CASSQPSGRAWGGEQFF. The DNA for the CDR3 is TGCGCCAGCAGCCAACCTAGCGGGAGGGCCTGGGGCGGTGAGCAGTTCTTC.

The V call is TRBV5-1, the J call TRBJ2-4; TRBD2 is a possible D gene (5 bases). Trimming pared 2 bases from V and 5 bases from J, leaving 20 bases between. Germline V lookup: CDR1 SGHRS, CDR2 YFSETQ. The CDR3 extends over 17 amino acids. This chain's CDR3 is CASSFNSPGMIENIQYF. The CDR3 DNA follows: TGCGCCAGCAGCTTTAATTCACCGGGGATGATTGAAAACATTCAGTACTTC.

This clonotype was counted a single time. The chain has TRBV6-2 or TRBV6-3 and TRBJ2-7; a weak D match, TRBD2 (5 bases). V lost 7 bases and J 4 bases, leaving 11 bases between the germline ends. CDR1 is MNHEY, CDR2 SVGEGT, per germline. The CDR3 loop spans 12 amino acids. The CDR3, as DNA: TGTGCCAGCACCCCTACGGGATACGAGCAGTACTTC. It translates to CASTPTGYEQYF.

This clonotype was observed once. The chain links TRBV2 to TRBJ2-1, with 8 bases fitting TRBD1. The CDR3 runs to 14 residues. The germline gives CDR1 SNHLY, CDR2 FYNNEI. V lost 5 bases and J lost 8; bases outside the gene matches: 8. The CDR3, as DNA: TGTGCCAGCAGTTCTAGACAGGGGTTTGATGAGCAGTTCTTC. It translates to CASSSRQGFDEQFF. Complete variable domain (other parts from reference TRBV2 and TRBJ2-1): EPEVTQTPSHQVTQMGQEVILRCVPISNHLYFYWYRQILGQKVEFLVSFYNNEISEKSEIFDDQFSVERPDGSNFTLKIRSTKLEDSAMYFCASSSRQGFDEQFFGPGTRLTVL.

This clonotype showed up just a few times. This chain links TRBV5-1 with TRBJ2-7, with D perhaps matching TRBD1 (5 bases). Germline CDR1 reads SGHRS; CDR2 reads YFSETQ. With 0 bases removed from V and 5 bases from J, the gap between germline ends came to 9 bases. This CDR3 comprises 13 residues. DNA for the CDR3: TGCGCCAGCAGCTTGGGGACAAGCGACGAGCAGTACTTC. Translating it yields CASSLGTSDEQYF.

The CDR3 coding sequence is TGCGCCAGCAGCTTGGGGACTAGCGGGAGAGGGGAGACCCAGTACTTC. Amino acids: CASSLGTSGRGETQYF. The gene calls are TRBV5-1 and TRBJ2-5; 13 bases align to TRBD2. V was pared by 0 bases and J by 5 bases, with 4 bases of the junction left unmatched. This CDR3 has 16 residues. From germline, CDR1 is SGHRS and CDR2 YFSETQ.

This rearrangement joins TRBV4-2 to TRBJ2-6; 11 bases fit TRBD2. The CDR3 spans 20 residues. Trimming took 0 bases from V and 4 from J; bases not matched to a gene: 11. CDR1 and CDR2 from the germline V gene are LGHNA and YNFKEQ. The CDR3 region has the DNA TGTGCCAGCAGCCAAGATCGGCTAGCGGGGGGAGCCTCCGGGGCCAACGTCCTGACTTTC. It specifies CASSQDRLAGGASGANVLTF.

This chain connects TRBV12-3 or TRBV12-4 to TRBJ1-2, with D possibly matching TRBD1 (5 bases). This CDR3 region has 12 residues. Trimming left V 3 bases short and J 8 bases short, with 10 bases between. CDR3: CASSFPGTGYTF. The CDR3 nucleotides read TGTGCCAGCAGTTTCCCCGGGACGGGCTACACCTTC.

The chain has TRBV6-6 and TRBJ2-7; 10 nucleotides line up with TRBD2. V shed 0 bases and J 5 bases; nucleotides not matched to a gene: 4. Germline V gene data show CDR1 as MNHNY and CDR2 as SVGAGI (reference sequence). This CDR3 is 15 amino acids long. CDR3 in amino acids: CASSYSASGSNEQYF. The CDR3 DNA is TGTGCCAGCAGTTACTCGGCTAGCGGGAGCAACGAGCAGTACTTC.

The chain joins TRBV6-5 to TRBJ2-2; no clear D gene. The V end was cut by 5 bases, the J end by 0 bases, with 10 bases between. The CDR3 is 15 amino acids. Germline V lookup: CDR1 MNHEY, CDR2 SVGAGI. The DNA for the CDR3 is TGTGCCAGCAGTCCCTGGACCACGAACACCGGGGAGCTGTTTTTT. The encoded protein is CASSPWTTNTGELFF.

J is TRBJ2-2 and V is TRBV27; D is ambiguous. V was clipped by 6 bases and J by 7 bases, with 18 bases between them. Germline V gives CDR1 MNHEY, CDR2 SMNVEV (reference sequence). The CDR3 has 15 residues. CDR3 nucleotides: TGTGCCAGCAGCCTACAAGGGTCATTAGGCGGGGAGCTGTTTTTT. It specifies CASSLQGSLGGELFF.